This record concerns one TCR beta chain sequence. Its antigen is currently unknown. The sample originates from a study of cytomegalovirus exposure and HLA in healthy donors. Overall study findings and caveats: Across HLA loci, a later analysis found differing TCR association rates, with DRB1 most and HLA-C fewest. With high specificity and sensitivity, the classifier reportedly diagnosed cytomegalovirus status. Follow-up analysis seemed to connect common viral pathogens with several of the most significant clusters identified. The authors later linked a missense DCLRE1C variant to TCR beta V- and J-gene trimming.

V gave up 1 base and J gave up 6 bases, with 10 bases separating them. The germline gives CDR1 SGDLS, CDR2 YYNGEE. The CDR3 loop spans 14 amino acids. In the PCR, 60 Vbeta and 13 Jbeta primers were used. The table came from immunoSEQ multiplex PCR; TCRdb's copy has only in-frame clones and leaves some out. The table lists some 170,000 clones, 70% to 80% of them singletons. The receptor was derived from a man between 25 and 39 years old in good health and CMV-seropositive. Sequencing was done on a sample of PBMCs. The chain employs TRBV9 and TRBJ2-2, with D maybe TRBD2 (7 bases). CDR3 protein: CASSVWGGPGELFF. The CDR3 coding sequence is TGTGCCAGCAGCGTATGGGGGGGCCCCGGGGAGCTGTTTTTT.